Below, 31 T cell receptor beta chains from the same sample are listed, as sequenced in a study of shared clonotypes between healthy human individuals. Assay: immunoSEQ multiplex PCR; the TCRdb copy retains only in-frame clones and omits some. The sample lists about 2.4 million clones, more than 85% occurring once. Sequencing was done on a sample of naive CD4+ T cells from PBMCs. Subset: CD45RA+ positively selected. Receptors were obtained from a man aged 18 to 29 in good health. Some clones in this sample may be carry-over from other donors' samples.

V and J are TRBV6-6 and TRBJ2-7; D is possibly TRBD1 or TRBD2 (6 bases each). V lost 2 bases and J lost 4, with 9 bases in between. CDR3 length: 13 amino acids. Germline CDR1 is MNHNY and CDR2 is SVGAGI (reference sequence). This chain's CDR3 is CASSYGGHYEQYF. The CDR3 nucleotides are TGTGCCAGCAGTTACGGGGGGCATTACGAGCAGTACTTC.

The rearrangement uses TRBV7-9 and TRBJ2-3; 9 nucleotides match TRBD1. Trimming cost V 1 base and J 1 base; bases outside gene matches: 3. The V gene's germline CDR1 is SEHNR and CDR2 FQNEAQ (reference sequence). CDR3 length: 16 amino acids. The CDR3 DNA follows: TGTGCCAGCAGCTTAGGGAGGACAGGGGGCACAGATACGCAGTATTTT. This translates into CASSLGRTGGTDTQYF. Using reference TRBV7-9 and TRBJ2-3 for the parts outside the CDR3, the full variable domain is DTGVSQNPRHKITKRGQNVTFRCDPISEHNRLYWYRQTLGQGPEFLTYFQNEAQLEKSRLLSDRFSAERPKGSFSTLEIQRTEQGDSAMYLCASSLGRTGGTDTQYFGPGTRLTVL.

In the case of this clone: The sample carries other DNA sequences with the same CDR3. The DNA for the CDR3 is TGTGCCAGCAGCACAGGGGGCGGGGGGGCCAACGTCCTGACTTTC. Translation gives CASSTGGGGANVLTF. The chain couples TRBV28 to TRBJ2-6, with 9 bases identical to TRBD1. CDR1 and CDR2 (germline): MDHEN, SYDVKM. CDR3 length equals 15 residues. V gave up 6 bases and J gave up 4 bases; unmatched junction bases: 4.

This CDR3 is CASSLNSYEQYF. In DNA, the CDR3 is TGTGCCAGCAGCTTGAACTCCTACGAGCAGTACTTC. The chain has TRBV5-5 and TRBJ2-7, with D uncertain. Germline-derived CDR1 and CDR2 are SGHKS and YYEKEE (reference sequence). V lost 1 base and J lost 0, with 2 bases in between. This CDR3 is built from 12 residues.

V gene TRBV7-2 combines with J gene TRBJ1-1, with TRBD1 matching over 7 bases. The CDR3 runs to 16 residues. Germline V gives CDR1 SGHTA, CDR2 FQGNSA. V gave up 5 bases and J gave up 6 bases; unmatched junction bases: 15. The CDR3 region is CASSRWDSGVYAEAFF. DNA for the CDR3: TGTGCCAGCAGCCGCTGGGACAGTGGAGTTTATGCTGAAGCTTTCTTT.

The chain couples TRBV5-1 to TRBJ1-1; D is perhaps TRBD1 (6 bases). CDR1 and CDR2 (germline): SGHRS, YFSETQ. The V end lost 4 bases, the J end lost 1 base, and 23 bases lay between the germline ends. The CDR3 extends over 18 amino acids. The CDR3, as DNA: TGCGCCAGCAGCCCCGCGTTTATGACATTAGGGGGGAACACTGAAGCTTTCTTT. As protein: CASSPAFMTLGGNTEAFF. The full variable domain, with the rest looked up from reference TRBV5-1 and TRBJ1-1, is KAGVTQTPRYLIKTRGQQVTLSCSPISGHRSVSWYQQTPGQGLQFLFEYFSETQRNKGNFPGRFSGRQFSNSRSEMNVSTLELGDSALYLCASSPAFMTLGGNTEAFFGQGTRLTVV.

This chain uses TRBV19 with TRBJ2-7, with D maybe TRBD2 (5 bases). The V end lost 2 bases, the J end lost 0 bases, and 8 bases lay between the germline ends. CDR3 length: 14 residues. Germline CDR1 reads LNHDA; CDR2 reads SQIVND (reference sequence). The CDR3 DNA reads as TGTGCCAGTAGTATAAGCGGAATCTCCTACGAGCAGTACTTC. As protein: CASSISGISYEQYF.

This clone was picked up one time. V is TRBV7-2 and J is TRBJ2-7; D is undetermined. The CDR3 spans 14 residues. Germline V CDR1 and CDR2: SGHTA, FQGNSA. V was shortened by 3 bases and J by 4 bases, with 13 bases between the two germline ends. CDR3 region: CASSLNPSGYEQYF. CDR3 DNA sequence: TGTGCCAGCAGCTTGAACCCGAGTGGATACGAGCAGTACTTC.

The chain carries TRBV28 and TRBJ1-3; 7 nucleotides align to TRBD1. The CDR3 extends over 17 amino acids. The trim removed 6 bases at V and 1 base at J, leaving 12 bases unmatched. CDR1 MDHEN and CDR2 SYDVKM come from the germline V gene. The CDR3 DNA reads TGTGCCAGCAGCCCTAGTCAGGGGGGAAGGTCTGGAAACACCATATATTTT. Translation: CASSPSQGGRSGNTIYF.

V is TRBV10-3 and J is TRBJ2-7; D remains unclear. The V gene's germline CDR1 is ENHRY and CDR2 SYGVKD. V lost 10 bases to trimming and J lost 2 bases, with 9 bases between them. The CDR3 length is 11 residues. CDR3 sequence reads: CATQIAYEQYF. CDR3 DNA: TGTGCCACCCAGATAGCCTACGAGCAGTACTTC.

The CDR3 is CASRIGTVSNQPQHF. The CDR3 region has the DNA TGTGCCAGCAGGATAGGGACAGTTTCCAATCAGCCCCAGCATTTT. The chain recombines TRBV28 with TRBJ1-5; 7 bases map to TRBD1. J gave up 3 bases and V 6 bases, and 8 bases lay outside the gene matches. CDR3 length equals 15 residues. From germline, CDR1 is MDHEN and CDR2 SYDVKM.

The chain couples TRBV7-3 to TRBJ2-2; D gene unclear. Between the trimmed V and J ends, which lost 4 bases and 9 bases, there was a span of 15 bases. The CDR3 contains 14 residues. Germline V lookup: CDR1 SGHTA, CDR2 FQGTGA. CDR3 DNA: TGTGCCAGCAGCTCTCTCTTCGGAAACAGGGAGCTGTTTTTT. Its protein product is CASSSLFGNRELFF.

For the CDR3, the DNA is TGTGCCAGCAGCGCCCTCGAAGCGACCGGTCAGCCCCAGCATTTT. It encodes CASSALEATGQPQHF. The chain joins TRBV7-3 to TRBJ1-5; no firm D call. Trimming removed 5 bases at V and 6 bases at J, with 17 bases between. CDR1 and CDR2 from the germline V gene are SGHTA and FQGTGA. CDR3 length: 15 amino acids.

The J gene is TRBJ2-1, the V gene TRBV4-3; D may be TRBD2 (5 bases). This CDR3 spans 13 amino acids. CDR1 is LGHNA, CDR2 YSLEER, per germline. With 0 bases removed from V and 12 bases from J, the gap between germline ends came to 12 bases. The CDR3 loop is CASSQEVRTPQFF. DNA for the CDR3: TGCGCCAGCAGCCAAGAAGTAAGGACTCCGCAGTTCTTC.

V is TRBV7-6 and J is TRBJ1-1; unclear D gene. There are 14 residues in the CDR3. In germline, CDR1 is SGHVS, CDR2 FNYEAQ. Trimming removed 5 bases from V and 4 bases from J, with 14 bases in between. CDR3 nucleotide sequence: TGTGCCAGCAGCCTCTTGCCTGATCCCACTGAAGCTTTCTTT. Protein product: CASSLLPDPTEAFF. Full variable domain (missing parts from reference TRBV7-6 and TRBJ1-1): GAGVSQSPRYKVTKRGQDVALRCDPISGHVSLYWYRQALGQGPEFLTYFNYEAQQDKSGLPNDRFSAERPEGSISTLTIQRTEQRDSAMYRCASSLLPDPTEAFFGQGTRLTVV.

The rearrangement joins TRBV2 to TRBJ2-6, with 7 bases fitting TRBD1. The germline V gene has CDR1 SNHLY and CDR2 FYNNEI. This CDR3 comprises 15 residues. Unmatched junction bases numbered 3, after V lost 5 bases and J lost 2 bases. Here the CDR3 DNA reads TGTGCCAGCAGTTATACAGGGGCTGGGGCCAACGTCCTGACTTTC. Translation: CASSYTGAGANVLTF.

The CDR3 reads CASNPSLPGYTEAFF. The DNA of the CDR3 is TGTGCCAGCAACCCGTCGCTGCCGGGGTACACTGAAGCTTTCTTT. The chain links TRBV28 to TRBJ1-1; D ambiguous. Germline loops: CDR1 MDHEN, CDR2 SYDVKM. Trimming removed 7 bases at V and 3 bases at J, with 18 bases between. The CDR3 consists of 15 residues.

The chain combines TRBV10-3 with TRBJ1-2; D gene unclear. The germline V gene encodes CDR1 ENHRY and CDR2 SYGVKD. Between the trimmed V and J ends, which lost 4 bases and 8 bases, there was a span of 20 bases. The CDR3 totals 15 residues. The CDR3 region is CAISGELKGNQGYTF. In DNA, the CDR3 is TGTGCCATCAGTGGGGAGCTAAAAGGGAATCAAGGCTACACCTTC.

The gene calls are TRBV10-3 and TRBJ1-5; D ambiguous. The CDR3 is made up of 14 amino acids. CDR1 ENHRY and CDR2 SYGVKD come from the germline V gene. V shed 5 bases and J shed 0 bases, with 8 bases lying between them. The CDR3 DNA sequence: TGTGCCATCAGTCAACAGTATAGCAATCAGCCCCAGCATTTT. It is translated as CAISQQYSNQPQHF.

This clone has just one count. The rearrangement uses TRBV6-5 and TRBJ2-3; D ambiguous. There are 16 residues in the CDR3. The V gene lost 0 bases and the J gene lost 7 bases, with 17 bases spanning the gap. From germline, CDR1 is MNHEY and CDR2 SVGAGI. In DNA, the CDR3 is TGTGCCAGCAGTTACTCGAAGACTGGCAGCGTCTATACGCAGTATTTT. It translates to CASSYSKTGSVYTQYF.

The chain recombines TRBV30 with TRBJ1-2; TRBD1 matches 7 bases. With V trimmed by 0 bases and J by 9 bases, 4 bases remained unmatched. Per germline, CDR1 GTSNPN and CDR2 SVGIG (reference sequence). The length of the CDR3 is 12 residues. The CDR3 reads CAWSVAQGSYTF. For the CDR3, the DNA is TGTGCCTGGAGTGTAGCACAGGGGAGCTACACCTTC.

The chain has TRBV6-5 and TRBJ1-1, with a weak D call TRBD1 (6 bases). This CDR3 is 13 amino acids long. V was trimmed by 10 bases and J by 3 bases, leaving 15 bases between them. Germline lookup yields CDR1 MNHEY and CDR2 SVGAGI. CDR3 nucleotide sequence: TGTGCCACTCAACCCGGACAGTACACTGAAGCTTTCTTT. It is translated as CATQPGQYTEAFF.

The V and J genes are TRBV6-1 and TRBJ2-3; D may be TRBD1 or TRBD2 (5 bases each). The CDR3 spans 16 residues. From germline, CDR1 is MNHNS and CDR2 SASEGT. Trimming cost V 0 bases and J 0 bases, with 10 bases left between them. This CDR3 reads CASSEAAGTSTDTQYF. The CDR3 DNA sequence: TGTGCCAGCAGTGAAGCGGCAGGGACCAGCACAGATACGCAGTATTTT.

In this sample, this clone turned up once. The genes are TRBV7-7 and TRBJ2-1; the match to TRBD2 covers 12 bases. Germline values: CDR1 SSHAT, CDR2 FNYEAQ (reference sequence). V lost 6 bases to trimming and J lost 5 bases; unmatched junction nucleotides: 5. This CDR3 is built from 15 residues. In DNA, the CDR3 is TGTGCCAGCAGTCCCGGACTAGCGGGGCACAATGAGCAGTTCTTC. Its protein product is CASSPGLAGHNEQFF.

The V call is TRBV7-2, the J call TRBJ2-5; the D is unclear. Germline V gene data show CDR1 as SGHTA and CDR2 as FQGNSA. V lost 7 bases and J 5 bases, leaving 11 bases between the germline ends. This CDR3 is built from 12 residues. CDR3 sequence reads: CASNHPGETQYF. In DNA, the CDR3 is TGTGCCAGCAATCACCCTGGGGAGACCCAGTACTTC.

The rearrangement uses TRBV28 and TRBJ1-5, with D hard to call. The CDR3 is 17 amino acids. Trimming left V 4 bases short and J 8 bases short, with 24 bases between. CDR1 MDHEN and CDR2 SYDVKM come from the germline V gene. For the CDR3, the DNA is TGTGCCAGCAGTTCTTATATGGACGGGCAGCGAGGTAAGCCCCAGCATTTT. Its protein is CASSSYMDGQRGKPQHF.

Comment on this clone: The same CDR3 can be traced to other DNA sequences in this sample. The chain has TRBV5-1 and TRBJ1-5, with 7 bases fitting TRBD1. This CDR3 comprises 14 residues. Germline V gene data show CDR1 as SGHRS and CDR2 as YFSETQ. The J segment lost 5 bases and the V segment lost 0 bases, leaving 2 bases of the junction unmatched. CDR3 protein: CASSLGQGDQPQHF. CDR3 sequence (DNA): TGCGCCAGCAGCTTGGGGCAGGGGGATCAGCCCCAGCATTTT. Based on the CDR3 plus reference TRBV5-1 and TRBJ1-5, the full variable domain is KAGVTQTPRYLIKTRGQQVTLSCSPISGHRSVSWYQQTPGQGLQFLFEYFSETQRNKGNFPGRFSGRQFSNSRSEMNVSTLELGDSALYLCASSLGQGDQPQHFGDGTRLSIL.

This clone was observed once. CDR3 nucleotide sequence: TGTGCCAGCTCACCGCCCCGGGACGCCACTGAAGCTTTCTTT. Translating gives CASSPPRDATEAFF. The chain links TRBV18 to TRBJ1-1, with a possible D match to TRBD1 (5 bases). This CDR3 has 14 amino acids. V lost 3 bases and J 4 bases, leaving 12 bases between the germline ends. CDR1 KGHSH and CDR2 LQKENI come from the germline V gene.

This chain joins TRBV5-1 and TRBJ2-5; no clear D. The V gene lost 0 bases and the J gene lost 5 bases, with 14 bases spanning the gap. CDR3 length: 15 amino acids. Per the germline V gene, CDR1 is SGHRS and CDR2 is YFSETQ. This CDR3 reads CASSLVPGRAETQYF. The CDR3 DNA sequence: TGCGCCAGCAGCTTGGTCCCGGGTAGGGCGGAGACCCAGTACTTC. The entire variable domain, with the rest obtained from reference TRBV5-1 and TRBJ2-5, is as follows: KAGVTQTPRYLIKTRGQQVTLSCSPISGHRSVSWYQQTPGQGLQFLFEYFSETQRNKGNFPGRFSGRQFSNSRSEMNVSTLELGDSALYLCASSLVPGRAETQYFGPGTRLLVL.

V gene TRBV19 combines with J gene TRBJ2-7, with 15 bases fitting TRBD2. V trimming: 6 bases; J trimming: 5 bases; junction bases outside the gene matches: 11. Germline-derived CDR1 and CDR2 are LNHDA and SQIVND (reference sequence). The CDR3 covers 17 residues. The CDR3 DNA is TGTGCCAGTAGCCTACAACCCGGGACTAGCGGGAGGAACGAGCAGTACTTC. Its translation is CASSLQPGTSGRNEQYF.

This chain uses TRBV10-3 with TRBJ1-1; TRBD1 might be the D (5 bases). CDR1 and CDR2 from the germline V gene are ENHRY and SYGVKD. Trimming stripped 7 bases from V and 6 bases from J, with 21 bases between. This CDR3 has 15 residues. The CDR3 region is CAITGEGGKGAEAFF. CDR3 sequence (DNA): TGTGCCATCACGGGGGAAGGAGGGAAGGGCGCTGAAGCTTTCTTT.